Listed below are T cell receptor beta chains from one sample, sequenced in a study of a mutant IDH1 vaccine in newly diagnosed glioma. Assay: immunoSEQ multiplex PCR; the TCRdb copy retains only in-frame clones and omits some. This sample has about 46,000 clones, with approximately 84% found just once. The antigens these receptors bind are not known. This sample comprised PBMCs, obtained from a glioma patient whose treatment included an IDH1 peptide vaccine. Receptors originate from a young woman with glioma. Some clones in this sample may be carry-over from other donors' samples. Both conserved end residues are part of each CDR3. Clone size is not always given. Where it is, it says once, few, many or a class for expanded clones.

V gene	J gene	clone size	CDR3 protein
TRBV7-9	TRBJ2-7	-	CASSLASTAAYEQYF
TRBV13	TRBJ2-1	once	CASSLLTPLGYNEQFF
TRBV2	TRBJ1-1	-	CASQTGGTSFAFF
TRBV6-1	TRBJ1-1	-	CASSEPWTVLKTEAFF
TRBV7-8	TRBJ1-5	-	CASSTGTGGYQPQHF
TRBV10-3	TRBJ2-3	-	CAISGVDTDTQYF
TRBV4-1	TRBJ2-7	-	CASSQENNHGEQYF
TRBV29-1	TRBJ2-3	-	CSTRQGDTQYF
TRBV7-3	TRBJ2-3	-	CASSPQGGRGDTDTQYF
TRBV5-1	TRBJ2-7	-	CASSLRWRSQDEQYF
TRBV27	TRBJ2-7	-	CASSVTGTGLGHEQYF
TRBV10-3	TRBJ2-5	-	CAISVDRGKETQYF
TRBV7-9	TRBJ1-2	once	CASSLQGNYGYTF
TRBV15	TRBJ1-4	-	CATSGRGSANEKLFF
TRBV18	TRBJ1-1	-	CASSMLREGTEAFF
TRBV27	TRBJ2-1	-	CASSRSLPSYNEQFF
TRBV4-1	TRBJ1-4	-	CASSRAGGAGFNEKLFF